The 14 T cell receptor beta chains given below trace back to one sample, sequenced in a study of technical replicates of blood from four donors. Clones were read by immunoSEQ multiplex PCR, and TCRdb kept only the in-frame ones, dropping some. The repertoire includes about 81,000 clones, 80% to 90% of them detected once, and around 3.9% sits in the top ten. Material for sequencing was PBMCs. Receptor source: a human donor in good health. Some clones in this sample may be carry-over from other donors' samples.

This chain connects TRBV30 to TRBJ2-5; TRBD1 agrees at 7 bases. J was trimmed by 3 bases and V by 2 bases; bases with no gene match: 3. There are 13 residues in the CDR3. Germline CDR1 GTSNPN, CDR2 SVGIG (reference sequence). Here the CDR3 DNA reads TGTGCCTGGAGTAGGCAGGGGGAAGAGACCCAGTACTTC. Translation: CAWSRQGEETQYF.

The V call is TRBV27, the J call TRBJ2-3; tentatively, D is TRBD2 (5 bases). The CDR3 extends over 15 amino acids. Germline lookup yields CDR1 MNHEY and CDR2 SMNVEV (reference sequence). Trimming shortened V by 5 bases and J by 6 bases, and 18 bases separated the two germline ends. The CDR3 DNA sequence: TGTGCCAGCAGTCCCCTAGTACAGCGAGGGGATACGCAGTATTTT. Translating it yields CASSPLVQRGDTQYF.

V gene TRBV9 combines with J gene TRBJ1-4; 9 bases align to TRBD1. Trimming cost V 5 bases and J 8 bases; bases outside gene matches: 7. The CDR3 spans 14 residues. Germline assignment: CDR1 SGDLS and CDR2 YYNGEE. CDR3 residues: CASSTRDRDEKLFF. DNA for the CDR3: TGTGCCAGCAGTACCAGGGACAGGGACGAAAAACTGTTTTTT.

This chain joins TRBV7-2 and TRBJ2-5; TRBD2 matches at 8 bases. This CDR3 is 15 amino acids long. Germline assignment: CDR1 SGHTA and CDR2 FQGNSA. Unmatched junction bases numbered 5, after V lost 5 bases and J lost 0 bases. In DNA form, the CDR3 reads TGTGCCAGCAGCAAAAGCGGGGGCCACCAAGAGACCCAGTACTTC. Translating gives CASSKSGGHQETQYF.

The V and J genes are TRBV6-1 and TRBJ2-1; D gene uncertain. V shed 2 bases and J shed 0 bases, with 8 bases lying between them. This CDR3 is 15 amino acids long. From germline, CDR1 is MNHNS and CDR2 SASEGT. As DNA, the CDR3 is TGTGCCAGCAGTGAAAGGAGAGGCTCCTACAATGAGCAGTTCTTC. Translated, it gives CASSERRGSYNEQFF.

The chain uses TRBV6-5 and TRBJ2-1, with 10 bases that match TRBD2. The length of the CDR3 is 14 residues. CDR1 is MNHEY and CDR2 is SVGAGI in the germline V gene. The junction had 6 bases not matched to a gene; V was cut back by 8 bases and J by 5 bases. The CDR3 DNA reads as TGTGCCAGCCAAGGACTAGCGGTCAACAATGAGCAGTTCTTC. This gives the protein CASQGLAVNNEQFF.

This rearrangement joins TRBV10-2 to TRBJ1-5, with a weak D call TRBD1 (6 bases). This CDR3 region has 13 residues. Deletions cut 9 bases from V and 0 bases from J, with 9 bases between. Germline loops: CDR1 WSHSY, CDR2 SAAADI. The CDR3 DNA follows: TGCGCCAGTACAGGGACTAGCAATCAGCCCCAGCATTTT. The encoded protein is CASTGTSNQPQHF.

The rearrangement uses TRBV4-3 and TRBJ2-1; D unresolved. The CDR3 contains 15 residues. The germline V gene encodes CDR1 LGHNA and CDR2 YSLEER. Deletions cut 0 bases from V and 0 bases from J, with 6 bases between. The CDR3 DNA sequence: TGCGCCAGCAGCCAAGATCTCAGCTCCTACAATGAGCAGTTCTTC. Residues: CASSQDLSSYNEQFF.

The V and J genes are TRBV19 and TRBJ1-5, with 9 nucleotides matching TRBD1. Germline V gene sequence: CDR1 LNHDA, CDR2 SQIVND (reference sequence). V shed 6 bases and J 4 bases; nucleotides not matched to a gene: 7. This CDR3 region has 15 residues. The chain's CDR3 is CASSYEQGANQPQHF. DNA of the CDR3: TGTGCCAGTAGCTATGAACAGGGGGCAAATCAGCCCCAGCATTTT.

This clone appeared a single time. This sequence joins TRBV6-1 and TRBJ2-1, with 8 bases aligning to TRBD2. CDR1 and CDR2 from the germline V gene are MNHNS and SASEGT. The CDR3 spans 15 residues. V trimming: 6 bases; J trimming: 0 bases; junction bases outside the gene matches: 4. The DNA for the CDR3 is TGTGCCAGCAGGAAGGGGACTAGCTCCTACAATGAGCAGTTCTTC. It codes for CASRKGTSSYNEQFF.

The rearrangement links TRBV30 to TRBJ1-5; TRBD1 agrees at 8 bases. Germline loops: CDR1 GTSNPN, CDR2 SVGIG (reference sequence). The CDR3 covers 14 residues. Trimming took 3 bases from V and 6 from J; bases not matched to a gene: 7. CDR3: CAWSGQGGSQPQHF. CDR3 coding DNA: TGTGCCTGGAGCGGACAGGGAGGATCTCAGCCCCAGCATTTT.

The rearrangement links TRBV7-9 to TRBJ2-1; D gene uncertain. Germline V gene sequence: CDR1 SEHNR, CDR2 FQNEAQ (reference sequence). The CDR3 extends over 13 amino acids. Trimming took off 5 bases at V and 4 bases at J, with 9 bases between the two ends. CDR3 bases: TGTGCCAGCAGCCCCGCCTATTACAATGAGCAGTTCTTC. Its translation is CASSPAYYNEQFF.

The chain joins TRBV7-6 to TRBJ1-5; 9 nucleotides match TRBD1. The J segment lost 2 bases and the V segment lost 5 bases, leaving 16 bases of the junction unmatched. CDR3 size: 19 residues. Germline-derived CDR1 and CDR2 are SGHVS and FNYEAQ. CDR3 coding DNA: TGTGCCAGCAGCCCCGGGACAGGGATTTATGGGGGTGGCAATCAGCCCCAGCATTTT. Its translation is CASSPGTGIYGGGNQPQHF.

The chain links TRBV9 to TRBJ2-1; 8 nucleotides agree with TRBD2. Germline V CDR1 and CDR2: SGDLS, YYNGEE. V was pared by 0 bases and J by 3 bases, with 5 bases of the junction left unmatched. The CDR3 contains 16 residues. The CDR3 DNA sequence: TGTGCCAGCAGCGTAGTGGGTAGCGGGAACTACAATGAGCAGTTCTTC. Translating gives CASSVVGSGNYNEQFF.